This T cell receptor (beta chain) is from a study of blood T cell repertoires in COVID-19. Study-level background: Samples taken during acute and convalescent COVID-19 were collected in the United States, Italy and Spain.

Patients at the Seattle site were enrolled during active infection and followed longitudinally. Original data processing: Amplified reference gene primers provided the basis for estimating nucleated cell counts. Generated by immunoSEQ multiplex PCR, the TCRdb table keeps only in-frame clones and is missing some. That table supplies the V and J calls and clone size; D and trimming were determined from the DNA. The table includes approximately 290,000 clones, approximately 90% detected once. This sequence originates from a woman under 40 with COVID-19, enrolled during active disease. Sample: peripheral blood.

The CDR3 DNA sequence: TGTGCCAGCTTTACTAGCGGCACAGATACGCAGTATTTT. Its protein product is CASFTSGTDTQYF. The chain carries TRBV18 and TRBJ2-3; 7 bases map to TRBD2. V was clipped by 7 bases and J by 1 base; unmatched bases: 2. This CDR3 has 13 residues. Germline CDR1 KGHSH, CDR2 LQKENI.